This T cell receptor (beta chain) originates from a study of blood T cell repertoires in COVID-19. The wider study: Sites in the United States, Italy and Spain provided acute and convalescent COVID-19 samples.

CDR1 SQVTM and CDR2 ANQGSEA come from the germline V gene. This CDR3 is built from 14 residues. The junction had 11 bases not matched to a gene; V was cut back by 4 bases and J by 5 bases. Only in-frame clones appear in the TCRdb table, and some are missing; sequencing was by immunoSEQ multiplex PCR. The sample shows some 260,000 clones, approximately 82% of them seen only once. V and J are TRBV29-1 and TRBJ2-7; 7 nucleotides line up with TRBD1. This clonotype originated in a woman older than 75 with active or convalescent COVID-19. The sample comprised peripheral blood. The CDR3 loop reads CSVGQQRQGDEQYF. The DNA for the CDR3 is TGCAGCGTTGGACAGCAGCGACAGGGTGACGAGCAGTACTTC.